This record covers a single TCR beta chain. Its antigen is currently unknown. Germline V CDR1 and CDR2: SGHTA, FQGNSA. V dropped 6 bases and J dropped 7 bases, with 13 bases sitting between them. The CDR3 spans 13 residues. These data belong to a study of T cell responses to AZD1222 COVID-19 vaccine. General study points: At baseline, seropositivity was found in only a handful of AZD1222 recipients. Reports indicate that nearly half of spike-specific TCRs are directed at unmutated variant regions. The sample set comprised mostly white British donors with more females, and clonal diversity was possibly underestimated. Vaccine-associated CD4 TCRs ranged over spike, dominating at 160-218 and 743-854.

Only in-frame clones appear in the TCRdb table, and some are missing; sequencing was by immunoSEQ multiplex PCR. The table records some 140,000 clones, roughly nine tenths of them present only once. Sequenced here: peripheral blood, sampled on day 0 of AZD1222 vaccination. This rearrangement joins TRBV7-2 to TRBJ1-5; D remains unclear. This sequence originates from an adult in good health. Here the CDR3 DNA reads TGTGCCAGCAGTACATTCCTACAACAGCCCCAGCATTTT. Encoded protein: CASSTFLQQPQHF.